The 3 T cell receptor beta chains given below trace back to one sample, sequenced in a study of T cell repertoires in cytomegalovirus infection. TCRdb re-derived calls from the reads in MiXCR, one entry per CDR3 protein. There are tens of thousands of distinct CDR3 sequences in the sample; about 4.2% occur only once, and roughly a fifth lies in the top ten. Sequencing was performed on PBMCs. The receptors were gathered from a human donor in good health (CMV status not recorded). Some clones in this sample may be carry-over from other donors' samples.

This clonotype was recorded many times. This sequence joins TRBV18 and TRBJ2-7, with TRBD1 matching 9 bases. CDR3 length: 14 residues. V was clipped by 3 bases and J by 7 bases; unmatched bases: 7. The germline V gene has CDR1 KGHSH and CDR2 LQKENI. CDR3 loop: CASSPNRDREEQYF. In DNA, the CDR3 is TGTGCCAGCTCACCTAACCGGGACAGGGAGGAGCAGTACTTC.

At least ten counts were recorded for this clonotype. J is TRBJ2-5 and V is TRBV15; D gene uncertain. V shed 5 bases and J shed 2 bases, with 6 bases lying between them. CDR3 length: 12 amino acids. Germline values: CDR1 LNHNV, CDR2 YYDKDF (reference sequence). CDR3 in DNA: TGTGCCACCAGCGGCAGTCAAGAGACCCAGTACTTC. Translating gives CATSGSQETQYF.

This clonotype was detected many times. V usage is TRBV11-2 and J usage is TRBJ2-2, with D possibly called TRBD1 or TRBD2 (6 bases each). From germline, CDR1 is SGHAT and CDR2 FQNNGV. With 1 base removed from V and 8 bases from J, the gap between germline ends came to 14 bases. CDR3 size: 15 residues. The CDR3 sequence: CASSLAGALRGELFF. DNA of the CDR3: TGTGCCAGCAGCTTAGCGGGGGCCTTGCGTGGGGAGCTGTTTTTT. The whole variable domain, remainder taken from reference TRBV11-2 and TRBJ2-2, is EAGVAQSPRYKIIEKRQSVAFWCNPISGHATLYWYQQILGQGPKLLIQFQNNGVVDDSQLPKDRFSAERLKGVDSTLKIQPAKLEDSAVYLCASSLAGALRGELFFGEGSRLTVL.